A selection of T cell receptor beta chains follows, all from one sample in a study of blood T cell repertoires in COVID-19. Sequencing used immunoSEQ multiplex PCR; TCRdb keeps in-frame clones, though not all of them. This table has about 150,000 clones, 70% to 90% appearing once. Sequencing used peripheral blood. These receptors were collected from a woman aged 60 to 75 with COVID-19, enrolled during active disease. Both conserved end residues are part of each CDR3. The D gene is left open where the match is weak. Part of the rows lack a size; the others show once, few, many or a class for expanded clones.

v_call	clone_size	d_call	j_call	cdr3_aa	cdr3_nt
TRBV12-3/TRBV12-4	NA	NA	TRBJ1-2	CASSLGGGYTF	TGTGCCAGCAGCCTGGGGGGAGGCTACACCTTC
TRBV9	once	TRBD1	TRBJ2-3	CASSPGGGLDTQYF	TGTGCCAGCAGCCCAGGGGGCGGTTTAGATACGCAGTATTTT
TRBV12-5	NA	TRBD1	TRBJ1-1	CASAWGQGHTEAFF	TGTGCTAGTGCTTGGGGACAGGGGCACACTGAAGCTTTCTTT
TRBV29-1	once	NA	TRBJ2-7	CSVEAGTQTYEQYF	TGCAGCGTTGAAGCGGGGACTCAAACCTACGAGCAGTACTTC
TRBV10-1	NA	NA	TRBJ2-7	CASSESGDSYEQYF	TGCGCCAGCAGTGAGTCAGGGGACTCCTACGAGCAGTACTTC
TRBV7-9	NA	TRBD1	TRBJ2-2	CASSRQGAGTGELFF	TGTGCCAGCAGCCGACAGGGGGCTGGAACCGGGGAGCTGTTTTTT
TRBV2	NA	NA	TRBJ1-3	CASSENSVAAAQGNTIYF	TGTGCCAGCAGTGAAAATTCGGTAGCGGCAGCACAAGGAAACACCATATATTTT
TRBV2	NA	TRBD2	TRBJ2-5	CASSEAWLAGGRETQYF	TGTGCCAGCAGTGAAGCGTGGCTAGCGGGGGGCCGGGAGACCCAGTACTTC
TRBV4-3	NA	NA	TRBJ1-5	CASSQGYAGASNQPQHF	TGCGCCAGCAGCCAAGGCTACGCAGGGGCTAGCAATCAGCCCCAGCATTTT
TRBV12-3/TRBV12-4	NA	NA	TRBJ2-1	CASSFAGIGQFF	TGTGCCAGCAGTTTTGCGGGGATAGGGCAGTTCTTC
TRBV7-8	NA	TRBD1	TRBJ1-2	CASSLGQRQGNRYGYTF	TGTGCCAGCAGCTTAGGACAGAGACAGGGGAATCGGTATGGCTACACCTTC
TRBV6-5	NA	TRBD2	TRBJ2-7	CASRLAYEQYF	TGTGCCAGCAGACTAGCGTACGAGCAGTACTTC
TRBV12-5	NA	NA	TRBJ2-1	CASGLAVNNEQFF	TGTGCTAGTGGTTTAGCCGTCAACAATGAGCAGTTCTTC
TRBV9	NA	NA	TRBJ2-3	CASSVLTGEPPDTQYF	TGTGCCAGCAGCGTTCTGACGGGAGAACCTCCAGATACGCAGTATTTT
TRBV2	NA	NA	TRBJ1-3	CASSEIRGSGNTIYF	TGTGCCAGCAGTGAGATCCGGGGCTCTGGAAACACCATATATTTT
TRBV27	NA	NA	TRBJ2-7	CASRYGTPGEQYF	TGTGCCAGCAGATACGGGACACCGGGGGAGCAGTACTTC
TRBV7-8	NA	TRBD1	TRBJ1-1	CASSSQGDTEAFF	TGTGCCAGCAGCTCCCAGGGGGACACTGAAGCTTTCTTT
TRBV5-8	NA	NA	TRBJ2-7	CASSTVPNGEQYF	TGTGCCAGCAGCACCGTTCCGAACGGCGAGCAGTACTTC
TRBV5-5	NA	NA	TRBJ2-5	CASSFVQGHQETQYF	TGTGCCAGCAGCTTTGTACAGGGACACCAAGAGACCCAGTACTTC
TRBV5-1	NA	TRBD1	TRBJ2-7	CASSLGAGGSVYEQYF	TGCGCCAGCAGCTTGGGAGCAGGGGGCTCGGTATACGAGCAGTACTTC
TRBV20-1	NA	TRBD1	TRBJ2-7	CSASPRDRASYEQYF	TGCAGTGCTAGTCCCCGGGACAGGGCATCCTACGAGCAGTACTTC
TRBV7-9	once	TRBD1	TRBJ1-2	CASSLATLGQGGGYTF	TGTGCCAGCAGCTTAGCCACGCTCGGGCAGGGGGGAGGCTACACCTTC
TRBV5-8	NA	TRBD1	TRBJ1-3	CASWSLPLGTGSGNTIYF	TGTGCCAGCTGGTCGTTGCCGCTCGGGACAGGCTCTGGAAACACCATATATTTT
TRBV5-1	NA	NA	TRBJ1-2	CASRTESGVYGYTF	TGCGCCAGCAGGACAGAATCAGGGGTATATGGCTACACCTTC
TRBV5-1	NA	NA	TRBJ2-3	CASNGNTDTQYF	TGCGCCAGCAACGGTAACACAGATACGCAGTATTTT
TRBV27	NA	NA	TRBJ1-2	CASSSGGGGPYGYTF	TGTGCCAGCAGTTCCGGTGGGGGGGGACCTTATGGCTACACCTTC
TRBV29-1	few	NA	TRBJ2-2	CSVQGGRSGELFF	TGCAGCGTACAGGGAGGGAGGTCCGGGGAGCTGTTTTTT
TRBV7-2	NA	TRBD1	TRBJ1-1	CASSLLIGGLGEAFF	TGTGCCAGCAGCCTGTTGATAGGGGGCTTGGGTGAAGCTTTCTTT
TRBV27	NA	NA	TRBJ2-6	CAGSLSLNSGANVLTF	TGTGCCGGCAGTTTATCGCTAAACTCTGGGGCCAACGTCCTGACTTTC
TRBV25-1	NA	TRBD1	TRBJ1-1	CASSPGGRNTEAFF	TGTGCCAGCAGCCCAGGGGGCCGGAACACTGAAGCTTTCTTT
TRBV27	NA	TRBD1	TRBJ2-7	CASSFWLGGAYEQYF	TGTGCCAGCAGTTTTTGGTTAGGGGGCGCCTACGAGCAGTACTTC
TRBV7-9	NA	TRBD1	TRBJ2-4	CASSLGTGGAGTKNIQYF	TGTGCCAGCAGCTTAGGGACAGGGGGCGCCGGTACCAAAAACATTCAGTACTTC
TRBV18	NA	TRBD1	TRBJ1-4	CASSRGQGSEANEKLFF	TGTGCCAGCTCACGCGGACAGGGCTCGGAAGCTAATGAAAAACTGTTTTTT
TRBV10-3	NA	TRBD1	TRBJ2-3	CAIGQGLDTQYF	TGTGCCATTGGACAGGGCTTAGATACGCAGTATTTT
TRBV2	NA	TRBD1	TRBJ2-3	CASSVTWDSRQYF	TGTGCCAGCAGCGTCACCTGGGACAGCCGGCAGTATTTT
TRBV11-3	NA	NA	TRBJ2-7	CASSSSAGMPPYEQYF	TGTGCCAGCAGCTCCTCGGCGGGGATGCCCCCCTACGAGCAGTACTTC
TRBV18	once	TRBD1	TRBJ2-3	CASSPSTGAADTQYF	TGTGCCAGCTCACCATCGACAGGGGCAGCAGATACGCAGTATTTT
TRBV28	once	NA	TRBJ2-2	CASSLSPDQTGELFF	TGTGCCAGCAGTTTATCCCCAGATCAAACCGGGGAGCTGTTTTTT
TRBV2	NA	NA	TRBJ2-6	CASKRGTYSIVISGANVLTF	TGTGCCAGCAAAAGGGGGACATATTCAATAGTAATCTCTGGGGCCAACGTCCTGACTTTC
TRBV6-1	NA	TRBD1	TRBJ1-2	CASSDPGTANYGYTF	TGTGCCAGCAGTGACCCCGGGACAGCTAACTATGGCTACACCTTC
TRBV15	NA	NA	TRBJ2-7	CATSRDRASYEQYF	TGTGCCACCAGCAGAGACAGGGCGTCCTACGAGCAGTACTTC
TRBV7-2	NA	NA	TRBJ1-6	CASSSTHPYNSPLHF	TGTGCCAGCAGCTCGACACATCCCTATAATTCACCCCTCCACTTT
TRBV5-1	NA	TRBD1	TRBJ1-1	CASSSLQGEHTEAFF	TGCGCCAGCAGCTCCTTACAGGGGGAGCACACTGAAGCTTTCTTT
TRBV9	NA	TRBD1	TRBJ1-1	CASSRGDRGLTEAFF	TGTGCCAGCAGCAGGGGGGACAGGGGGCTTACTGAAGCTTTCTTT
TRBV21-1	NA	NA	TRBJ1-1	CASSKDARMNTEAFF	TGTGCCAGCAGCAAAGATGCCAGGATGAACACTGAAGCTTTCTTT
TRBV15	NA	NA	TRBJ2-3	CATSRDRGLSAGTDTQYF	TGTGCCACCAGCAGAGATCGGGGACTCTCTGCGGGGACAGATACGCAGTATTTT
TRBV6-1	NA	NA	TRBJ1-2	CASSEGSHNYGYTF	TGTGCCAGCAGTGAGGGCTCACACAACTATGGCTACACCTTC
TRBV3-1/TRBV3-2	NA	NA	TRBJ2-2	CASSQEDRATGELFF	TGTGCCAGCAGCCAAGAGGACAGAGCCACCGGGGAGCTGTTTTTT
TRBV9	NA	NA	TRBJ2-7	CASERDLGSREQYF	TGTGCCAGCGAGAGAGATCTAGGGAGCCGGGAGCAGTACTTC
TRBV6-6	NA	NA	TRBJ1-2	CASSYSTGGPYGYTF	TGTGCCAGCAGTTACTCGACCGGCGGCCCCTATGGCTACACCTTC
TRBV6-9	once	NA	TRBJ2-7	CASSYSYMRRVEQYF	TGTGCCAGCAGTTATTCCTATATGAGACGGGTCGAGCAGTACTTC
TRBV5-6	NA	NA	TRBJ1-5	CASSLASGRNQPQHF	TGTGCCAGCAGCTTGGCTAGCGGGCGCAATCAGCCCCAGCATTTT
TRBV7-6	NA	TRBD1	TRBJ1-2	CASSLETGGNYGYTF	TGTGCCAGCAGCTTAGAGACAGGGGGTAACTATGGCTACACCTTC